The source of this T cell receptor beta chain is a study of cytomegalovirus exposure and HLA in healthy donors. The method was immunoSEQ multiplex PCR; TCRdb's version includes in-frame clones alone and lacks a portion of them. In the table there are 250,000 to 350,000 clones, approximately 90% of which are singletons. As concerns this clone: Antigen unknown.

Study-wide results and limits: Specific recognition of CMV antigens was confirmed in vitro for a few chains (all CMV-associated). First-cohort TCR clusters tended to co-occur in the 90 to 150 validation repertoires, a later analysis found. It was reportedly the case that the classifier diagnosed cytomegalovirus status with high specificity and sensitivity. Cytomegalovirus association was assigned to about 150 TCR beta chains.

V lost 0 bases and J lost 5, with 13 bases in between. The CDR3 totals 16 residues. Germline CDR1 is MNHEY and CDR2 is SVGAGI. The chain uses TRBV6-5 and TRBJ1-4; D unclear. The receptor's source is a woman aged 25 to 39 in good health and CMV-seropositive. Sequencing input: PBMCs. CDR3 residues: CASSYSGRARNEKLFF. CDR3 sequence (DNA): TGTGCCAGCAGTTACTCGGGAAGGGCAAGAAATGAAAAACTGTTTTTT.